Following are 12 T cell receptor beta chains from one sample sequenced in a study of beta chain features in type 1 diabetes. Expressed TCRB transcripts got sequenced, as all isolated RNA was reverse transcribed. Data came from immunoSEQ multiplex PCR; TCRdb stores just in-frame clones and leaves some out. The sample holds 200,000 to 250,000 clones, roughly two thirds seen once. The sample comprised naive CD4+ T cells from blood. Receptors were obtained from a man aged 30 to 45 in good health.

The chain recombines TRBV7-9 with TRBJ1-1; D not resolved. Germline-derived CDR1 and CDR2 are SEHNR and FQNEAQ (reference sequence). The CDR3 loop spans 14 amino acids. Trimming left V 1 base short and J 9 bases short, with 15 bases between. For the CDR3, the DNA is TGTGCCAGCAGCTTAGTAATTAACGCCGCCCAAGCTTTCTTT. Encoded protein: CASSLVINAAQAFF.

This clone was counted between two and nine times. The sample holds other DNA sequences that translate to the same CDR3. The chain carries TRBV6-1 and TRBJ1-2, with D hard to call. The V end lost 1 base, the J end lost 7 bases, and 4 bases lay between the germline ends. Per the germline V gene, CDR1 is MNHNS and CDR2 is SASEGT. The CDR3 runs to 11 residues. For the CDR3, the DNA is TGTGCCAGCAGTGAAGGGGGTGGCTACACCTTC. It specifies CASSEGGGYTF.

The V and J genes are TRBV7-2 and TRBJ2-5, with TRBD1 identical over 9 bases. The length of the CDR3 is 15 residues. The germline V gene has CDR1 SGHTA and CDR2 FQGNSA. The ends lost 5 bases at V and 6 bases at J; junction bases unmatched: 10. The CDR3 protein is CASSQGTGIKKTQYF. CDR3 nucleotide sequence: TGTGCCAGCAGCCAGGGGACAGGGATTAAGAAGACCCAGTACTTC.

The chain carries TRBV30 and TRBJ2-3, with TRBD2 matching 9 bases. The CDR3 runs 13 residues. CDR1 is GTSNPN and CDR2 is SVGIG in the germline V gene (reference sequence). J gave up 6 bases and V 4 bases, and 5 bases lay outside the gene matches. The DNA of the CDR3 is TGTGCCTGGAATCAACTAGCGGGTGATACGCAGTATTTT. Its protein is CAWNQLAGDTQYF.

The CDR3 region is CASSRDRGQPQHF. In nucleotides, the CDR3 is TGTGCCAGCAGCCGGGACAGGGGGCAGCCCCAGCATTTT. The rearrangement joins TRBV7-2 to TRBJ1-5; 11 bases agree with TRBD1. This CDR3 has 13 residues. Germline V gives CDR1 SGHTA, CDR2 FQGNSA. The trim removed 5 bases at V and 7 bases at J, leaving 1 base unmatched.

This clone came up a few times. J is TRBJ2-1 and V is TRBV6-5, with D perhaps TRBD1 (5 bases). Looked up from germline, CDR1 is MNHEY and CDR2 is SVGAGI. V shed 5 bases and J shed 9 bases, with 14 bases lying between them. The CDR3 runs to 13 residues. The CDR3 region is CASSRQTASEQFF. CDR3 nucleotide sequence: TGTGCCAGCAGTCGACAGACAGCCAGTGAGCAGTTCTTC.

CDR3 sequence (DNA): TGCAGCGTTAAGGGGCACCTAGCCAAAAACATTCAGTACTTC. Protein sequence: CSVKGHLAKNIQYF. V and J are TRBV29-1 and TRBJ2-4; a weak D match, TRBD1 (5 bases). The CDR3 covers 14 residues. The V gene lost 5 bases and the J gene lost 0 bases, with 11 bases spanning the gap. From germline, CDR1 is SQVTM and CDR2 ANQGSEA.

The chain is built from TRBV18 and TRBJ2-7; D gene unclear. V lost 4 bases to trimming and J lost 4 bases, with 11 bases between them. CDR1 is KGHSH, CDR2 LQKENI, per germline. The CDR3 contains 13 residues. The CDR3, as DNA: TGTGCCAGCTCACAAGGAACGGAGTACGAGCAGTACTTC. As protein: CASSQGTEYEQYF.

The chain is built from TRBV4-1 and TRBJ2-1; TRBD2 matches at 11 bases. Trimming took 4 bases from V and 3 from J; bases not matched to a gene: 5. CDR1 MGHRA and CDR2 YSYEKL come from the germline V gene. The CDR3 totals 16 residues. This CDR3 reads CASSRGLAGDYNEQFF. The DNA for the CDR3 is TGCGCCAGCAGCCGAGGACTAGCGGGTGACTACAATGAGCAGTTCTTC.

The chain joins TRBV30 to TRBJ1-1, with D possibly matching TRBD1 (5 bases). Germline V gives CDR1 GTSNPN, CDR2 SVGIG (reference sequence). Trimming took 4 bases from V and 1 from J, leaving 7 bases between them. The CDR3 is 12 amino acids. The CDR3 region has the DNA TGTGCCTGGACCGACAGGAACACTGAAGCTTTCTTT. Protein: CAWTDRNTEAFF.

V usage is TRBV7-9 and J usage is TRBJ2-3, with TRBD2 identical over 13 bases. This CDR3 spans 17 amino acids. From germline, CDR1 is SEHNR and CDR2 FQNEAQ (reference sequence). After removal of 5 bases from V and 3 bases from J, the junction contained 8 bases not matched to a gene. The CDR3, as DNA: TGTGCCAGCAGCATACTAGCGGGGGGGCTCTGGACAGATACGCAGTATTTT. It encodes CASSILAGGLWTDTQYF.

J is TRBJ2-5 and V is TRBV29-1; a possible D gene is TRBD1 (6 bases). Trimming stripped 0 bases from V and 5 bases from J, with 10 bases between. Germline V CDR1 and CDR2: SQVTM, ANQGSEA. The CDR3 sequence is 13 residues long. The CDR3 sequence is CSVEEGALETQYF. The CDR3 DNA reads TGCAGCGTTGAAGAGGGGGCCCTCGAGACCCAGTACTTC. Full variable domain (missing parts from reference TRBV29-1 and TRBJ2-5): SAVISQKPSRDICQRGTSLTIQCQVDSQVTMMFWYRQQPGQSLTLIATANQGSEATYESGFVIDKFPISRPNLTFSTLTVSNMSPEDSSIYLCSVEEGALETQYFGPGTRLLVL.